The present T cell receptor (beta chain) was sequenced within a study of blood T cell repertoires in COVID-19. Study overall: Researchers got acute and convalescent COVID-19 samples from the United States, Italy and Spain. Sources were T cells, B-cell-depleted T cells, or PBMCs; the material itself was cDNA or gDNA.

In the study's own analysis: Quantification of nucleated cells was approximated via reference gene primer amplification. Repertoires were generated with immunoSEQ multiplex PCR, while TCRdb's copy carries only in-frame clones and drops some. Clone size and V and J calls were adopted from that table, with D and trimming inferred from the DNA. Of under 45,000 clones in the sample, roughly 80% were seen once. Unmatched junction bases numbered 8, after V lost 3 bases and J lost 4 bases. The CDR3 has 15 amino acids. Germline V CDR1 and CDR2: SGDLS, YYNGEE. The rearrangement links TRBV9 to TRBJ2-7, with 9 bases aligning to TRBD1. The TCR was taken from a man older than 75 with acute or convalescent COVID-19. Sequenced input: peripheral blood. CDR3 bases: TGTGCCAGCAGCGGCAGACAGGGGGTTACGTACGAGCAGTACTTC. It yields the protein CASSGRQGVTYEQYF. The full variable domain, completed using reference TRBV9 and TRBJ2-7, is DSGVTQTPKHLITATGQRVTLRCSPRSGDLSVYWYQQSLDQGLQFLIQYYNGEERAKGNILERFSAQQFPDLHSELNLSSLELGDSALYFCASSGRQGVTYEQYFGPGTRLTVT.